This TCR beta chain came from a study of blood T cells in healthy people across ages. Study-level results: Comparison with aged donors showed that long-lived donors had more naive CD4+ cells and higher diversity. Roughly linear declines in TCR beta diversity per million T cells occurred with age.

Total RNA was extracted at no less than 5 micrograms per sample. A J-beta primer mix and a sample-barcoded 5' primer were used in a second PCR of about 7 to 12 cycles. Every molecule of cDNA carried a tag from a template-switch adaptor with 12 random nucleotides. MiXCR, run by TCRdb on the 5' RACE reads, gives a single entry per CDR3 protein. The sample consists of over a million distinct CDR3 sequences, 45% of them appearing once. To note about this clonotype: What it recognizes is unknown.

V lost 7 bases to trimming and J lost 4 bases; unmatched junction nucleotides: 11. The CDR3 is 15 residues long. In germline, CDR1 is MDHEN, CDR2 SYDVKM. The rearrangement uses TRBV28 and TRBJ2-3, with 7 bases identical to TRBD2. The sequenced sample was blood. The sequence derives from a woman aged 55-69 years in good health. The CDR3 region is CASKGAGVWSDTQYF. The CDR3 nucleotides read TGTGCCAGCAAAGGGGCGGGAGTCTGGTCAGATACGCAGTATTTT.